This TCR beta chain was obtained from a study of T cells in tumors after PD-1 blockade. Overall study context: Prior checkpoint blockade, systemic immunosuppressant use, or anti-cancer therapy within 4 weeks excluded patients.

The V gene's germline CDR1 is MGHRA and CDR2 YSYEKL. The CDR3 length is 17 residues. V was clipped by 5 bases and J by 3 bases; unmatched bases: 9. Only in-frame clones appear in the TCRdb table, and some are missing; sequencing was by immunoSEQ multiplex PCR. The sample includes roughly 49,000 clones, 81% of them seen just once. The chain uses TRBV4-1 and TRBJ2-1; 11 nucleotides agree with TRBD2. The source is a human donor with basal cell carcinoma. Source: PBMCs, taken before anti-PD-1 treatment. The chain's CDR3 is CASSGVSGGALYNEQFF. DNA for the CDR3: TGCGCCAGCAGCGGGGTTAGCGGGGGGGCTCTCTACAATGAGCAGTTCTTC.